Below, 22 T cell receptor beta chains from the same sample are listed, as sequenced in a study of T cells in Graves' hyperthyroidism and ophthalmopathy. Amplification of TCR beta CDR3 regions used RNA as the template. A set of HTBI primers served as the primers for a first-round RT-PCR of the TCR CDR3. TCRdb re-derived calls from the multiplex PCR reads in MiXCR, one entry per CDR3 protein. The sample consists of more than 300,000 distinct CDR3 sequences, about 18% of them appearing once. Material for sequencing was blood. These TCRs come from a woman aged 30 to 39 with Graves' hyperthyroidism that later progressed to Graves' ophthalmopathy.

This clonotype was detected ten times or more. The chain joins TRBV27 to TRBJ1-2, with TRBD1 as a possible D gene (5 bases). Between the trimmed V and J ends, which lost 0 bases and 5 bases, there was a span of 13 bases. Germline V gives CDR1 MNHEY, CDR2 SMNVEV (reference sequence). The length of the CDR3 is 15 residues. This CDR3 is CASSLSFGRVYGYTF. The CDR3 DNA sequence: TGTGCCAGCAGTTTATCGTTCGGCAGGGTGTATGGCTACACCTTC.

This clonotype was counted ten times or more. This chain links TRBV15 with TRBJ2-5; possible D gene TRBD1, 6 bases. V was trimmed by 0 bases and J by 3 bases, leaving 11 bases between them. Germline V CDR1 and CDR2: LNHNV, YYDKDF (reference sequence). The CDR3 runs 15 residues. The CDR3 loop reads CATSREGQREETQYF. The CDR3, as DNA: TGTGCCACCAGCAGAGAAGGACAGAGGGAAGAGACCCAGTACTTC. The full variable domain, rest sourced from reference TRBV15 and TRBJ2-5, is DAMVIQNPRYQVTQFGKPVTLSCSQTLNHNVMYWYQQKSSQAPKLLFHYYDKDFNNEADTPDNFQSRRPNTSFCFLDIRSPGLGDTAMYLCATSREGQREETQYFGPGTRLLVL.

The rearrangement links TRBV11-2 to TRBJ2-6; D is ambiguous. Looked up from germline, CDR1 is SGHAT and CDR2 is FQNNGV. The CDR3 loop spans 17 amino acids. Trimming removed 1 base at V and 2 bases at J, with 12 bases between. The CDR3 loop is CASSLVGGTTGANVLTF. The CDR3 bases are TGTGCCAGCAGCTTAGTCGGCGGAACCACTGGGGCCAACGTCCTGACTTTC. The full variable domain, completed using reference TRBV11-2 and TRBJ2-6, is EAGVAQSPRYKIIEKRQSVAFWCNPISGHATLYWYQQILGQGPKLLIQFQNNGVVDDSQLPKDRFSAERLKGVDSTLKIQPAKLEDSAVYLCASSLVGGTTGANVLTFGAGSRLTVL.

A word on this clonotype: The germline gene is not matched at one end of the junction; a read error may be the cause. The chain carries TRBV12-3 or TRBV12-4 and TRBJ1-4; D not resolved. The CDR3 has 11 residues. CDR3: CTSSSYEKLFF. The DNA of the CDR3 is TGTACCAGCAGTTCTTATGAAAAGCTGTTTTTT.

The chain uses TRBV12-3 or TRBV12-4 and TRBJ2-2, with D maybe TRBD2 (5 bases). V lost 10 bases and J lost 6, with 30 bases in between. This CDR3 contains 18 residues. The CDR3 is CATPPLGVWGRVAGELFF. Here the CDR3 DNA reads TGTGCCACCCCACCTTTGGGAGTTTGGGGTAGAGTGGCCGGGGAGCTGTTTTTT.

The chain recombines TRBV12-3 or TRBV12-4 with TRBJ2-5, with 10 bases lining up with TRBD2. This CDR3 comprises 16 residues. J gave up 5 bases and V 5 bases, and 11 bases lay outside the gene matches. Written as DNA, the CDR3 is TGTGCCAGCAGTCCCCCTCTAGCGGGAGCGGGCGAGACCCAGTACTTC. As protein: CASSPPLAGAGETQYF.

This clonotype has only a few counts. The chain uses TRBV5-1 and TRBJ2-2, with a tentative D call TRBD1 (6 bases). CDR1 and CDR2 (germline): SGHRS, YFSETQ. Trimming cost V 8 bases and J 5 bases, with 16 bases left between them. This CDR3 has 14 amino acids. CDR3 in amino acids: CASLRTVLTGELFF. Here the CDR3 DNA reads TGCGCCAGTCTAAGGACAGTTTTGACCGGGGAGCTGTTTTTT.

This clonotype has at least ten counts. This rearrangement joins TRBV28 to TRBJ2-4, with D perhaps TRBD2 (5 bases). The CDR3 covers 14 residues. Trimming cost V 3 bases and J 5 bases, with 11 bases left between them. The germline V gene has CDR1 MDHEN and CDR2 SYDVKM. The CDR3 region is CASSFPDWQNIQYF. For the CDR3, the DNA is TGTGCCAGCAGTTTTCCGGACTGGCAAAACATTCAGTACTTC.

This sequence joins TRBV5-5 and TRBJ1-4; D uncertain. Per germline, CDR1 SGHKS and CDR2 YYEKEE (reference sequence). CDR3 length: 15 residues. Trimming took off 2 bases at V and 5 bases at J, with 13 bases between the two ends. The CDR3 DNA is TGTGCCAGCAGCTTTTTATGGGCTTCGAATGAAAAACTGTTTTTT. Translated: CASSFLWASNEKLFF.

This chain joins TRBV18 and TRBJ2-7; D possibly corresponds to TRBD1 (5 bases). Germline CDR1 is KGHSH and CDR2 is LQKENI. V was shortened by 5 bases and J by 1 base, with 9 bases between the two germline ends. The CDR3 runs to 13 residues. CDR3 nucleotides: TGTGCCAGCTCAACGGACAAGTCCTACGAGCAGTACTTC. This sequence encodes CASSTDKSYEQYF.

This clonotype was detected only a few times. The CDR3 reads CASSTSHREISNQPQHF. CDR3 bases: TGTGCCAGCAGTACCTCCCACAGGGAGATAAGCAATCAGCCCCAGCATTTT. The V gene is TRBV27, the J gene TRBJ1-5; D might be TRBD1 (6 bases). The CDR3 sequence is 17 residues long. Germline CDR1 reads MNHEY; CDR2 reads SMNVEV (reference sequence). V lost 5 bases and J lost 1, with 18 bases in between.

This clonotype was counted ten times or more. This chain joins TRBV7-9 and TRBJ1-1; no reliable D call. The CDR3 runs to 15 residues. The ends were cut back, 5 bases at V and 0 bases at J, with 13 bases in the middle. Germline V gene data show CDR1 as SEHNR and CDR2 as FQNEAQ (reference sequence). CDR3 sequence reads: CASSPTGMMNTEAFF. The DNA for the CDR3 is TGTGCCAGCAGCCCAACCGGGATGATGAACACTGAAGCTTTCTTT. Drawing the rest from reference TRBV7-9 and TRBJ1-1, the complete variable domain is DTGVSQNPRHKITKRGQNVTFRCDPISEHNRLYWYRQTLGQGPEFLTYFQNEAQLEKSRLLSDRFSAERPKGSFSTLEIQRTEQGDSAMYLCASSPTGMMNTEAFFGQGTRLTVV.

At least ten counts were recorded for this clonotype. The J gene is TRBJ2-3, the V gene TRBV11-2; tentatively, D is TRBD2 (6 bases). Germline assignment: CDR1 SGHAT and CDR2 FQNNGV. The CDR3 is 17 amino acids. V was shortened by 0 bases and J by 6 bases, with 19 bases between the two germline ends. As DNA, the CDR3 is TGTGCCAGCAGCTTAGACACCTTCGGAGGGAGAAGCGATACGCAGTATTTT. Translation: CASSLDTFGGRSDTQYF.

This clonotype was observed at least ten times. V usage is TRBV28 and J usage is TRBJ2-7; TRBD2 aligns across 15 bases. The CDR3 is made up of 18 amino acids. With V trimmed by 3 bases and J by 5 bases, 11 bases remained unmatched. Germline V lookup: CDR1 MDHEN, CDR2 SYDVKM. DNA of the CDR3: TGTGCCAGCAGTTTTTTGGGACTAGCGGGAGGAAAAGGGGACGAGCAGTACTTC. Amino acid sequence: CASSFLGLAGGKGDEQYF.

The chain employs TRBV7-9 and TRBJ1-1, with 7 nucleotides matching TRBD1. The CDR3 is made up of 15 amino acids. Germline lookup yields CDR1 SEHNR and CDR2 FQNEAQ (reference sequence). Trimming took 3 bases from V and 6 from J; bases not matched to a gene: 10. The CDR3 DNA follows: TGTGCCAGCAGCTTCATCCCCCGACAGGGCCCTGAAGCTTTCTTT. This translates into CASSFIPRQGPEAFF. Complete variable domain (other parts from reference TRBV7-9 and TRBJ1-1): DTGVSQNPRHKITKRGQNVTFRCDPISEHNRLYWYRQTLGQGPEFLTYFQNEAQLEKSRLLSDRFSAERPKGSFSTLEIQRTEQGDSAMYLCASSFIPRQGPEAFFGQGTRLTVV.

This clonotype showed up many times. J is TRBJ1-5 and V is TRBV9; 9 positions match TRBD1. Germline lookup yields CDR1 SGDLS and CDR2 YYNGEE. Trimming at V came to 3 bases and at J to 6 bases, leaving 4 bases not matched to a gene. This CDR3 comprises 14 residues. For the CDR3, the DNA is TGTGCCAGCAGCGGGGACAGGGTGGGTCAGCCCCAGCATTTT. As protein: CASSGDRVGQPQHF.

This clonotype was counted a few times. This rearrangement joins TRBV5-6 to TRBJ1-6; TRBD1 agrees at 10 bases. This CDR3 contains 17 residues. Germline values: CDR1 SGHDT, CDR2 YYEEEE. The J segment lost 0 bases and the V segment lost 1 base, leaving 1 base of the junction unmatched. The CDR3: CASSLWTGGSYNSPLHF. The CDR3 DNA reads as TGTGCCAGCAGCTTGTGGACAGGGGGCTCCTATAATTCACCCCTCCACTTT.

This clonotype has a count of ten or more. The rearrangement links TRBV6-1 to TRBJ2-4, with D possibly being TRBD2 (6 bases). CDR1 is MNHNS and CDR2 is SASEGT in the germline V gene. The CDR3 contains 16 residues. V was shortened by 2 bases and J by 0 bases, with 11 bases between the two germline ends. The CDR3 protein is CASSELGGLAKNIQYF. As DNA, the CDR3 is TGTGCCAGCAGTGAACTTGGGGGACTAGCCAAAAACATTCAGTACTTC.

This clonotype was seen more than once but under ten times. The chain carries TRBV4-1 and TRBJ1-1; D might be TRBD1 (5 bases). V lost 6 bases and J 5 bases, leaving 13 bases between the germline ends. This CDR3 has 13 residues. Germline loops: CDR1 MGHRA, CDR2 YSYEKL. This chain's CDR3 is CASRRTGETEAFF. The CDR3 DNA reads TGCGCCAGCAGAAGGACGGGGGAGACTGAAGCTTTCTTT.

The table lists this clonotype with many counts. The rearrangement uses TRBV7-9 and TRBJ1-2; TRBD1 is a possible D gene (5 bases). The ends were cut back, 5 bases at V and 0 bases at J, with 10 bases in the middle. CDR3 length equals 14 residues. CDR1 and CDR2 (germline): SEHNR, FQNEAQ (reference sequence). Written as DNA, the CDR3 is TGTGCCAGCAGCAAAACGACAGCTAACTATGGCTACACCTTC. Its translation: CASSKTTANYGYTF. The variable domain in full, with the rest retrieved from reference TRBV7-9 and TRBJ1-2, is DTGVSQNPRHKITKRGQNVTFRCDPISEHNRLYWYRQTLGQGPEFLTYFQNEAQLEKSRLLSDRFSAERPKGSFSTLEIQRTEQGDSAMYLCASSKTTANYGYTFGSGTRLTVV.

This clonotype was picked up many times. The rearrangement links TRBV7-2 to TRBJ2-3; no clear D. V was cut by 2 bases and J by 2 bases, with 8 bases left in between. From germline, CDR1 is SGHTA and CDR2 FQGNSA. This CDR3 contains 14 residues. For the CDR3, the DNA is TGTGCCAGCAGCTTACTGGGGATCACAGATACGCAGTATTTT. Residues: CASSLLGITDTQYF.

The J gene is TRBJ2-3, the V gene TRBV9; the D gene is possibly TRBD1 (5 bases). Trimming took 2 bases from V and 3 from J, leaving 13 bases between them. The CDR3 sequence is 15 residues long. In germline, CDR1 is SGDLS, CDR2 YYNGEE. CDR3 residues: CASSVGQGLTDTQYF. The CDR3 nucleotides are TGTGCCAGCAGCGTCGGCCAGGGCCTAACAGATACGCAGTATTTT.